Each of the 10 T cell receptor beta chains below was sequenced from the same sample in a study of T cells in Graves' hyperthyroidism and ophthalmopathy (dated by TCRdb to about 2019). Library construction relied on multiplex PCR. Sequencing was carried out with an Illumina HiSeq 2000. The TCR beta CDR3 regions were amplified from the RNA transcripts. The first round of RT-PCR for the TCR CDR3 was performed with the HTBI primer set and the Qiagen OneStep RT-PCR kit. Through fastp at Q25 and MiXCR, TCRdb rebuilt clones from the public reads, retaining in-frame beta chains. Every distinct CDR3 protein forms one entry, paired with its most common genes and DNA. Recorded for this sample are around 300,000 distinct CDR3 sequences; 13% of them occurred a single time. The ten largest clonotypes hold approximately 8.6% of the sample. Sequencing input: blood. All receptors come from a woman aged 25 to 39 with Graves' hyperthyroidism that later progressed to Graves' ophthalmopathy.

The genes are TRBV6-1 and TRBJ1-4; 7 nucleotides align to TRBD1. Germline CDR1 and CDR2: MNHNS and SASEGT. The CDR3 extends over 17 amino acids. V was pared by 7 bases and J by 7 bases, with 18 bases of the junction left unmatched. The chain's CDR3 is CASNQVPRGGAGEKLFF. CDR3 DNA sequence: TGTGCCAGCAATCAGGTGCCGAGAGGGGGCGCAGGTGAAAAACTGTTTTTT.

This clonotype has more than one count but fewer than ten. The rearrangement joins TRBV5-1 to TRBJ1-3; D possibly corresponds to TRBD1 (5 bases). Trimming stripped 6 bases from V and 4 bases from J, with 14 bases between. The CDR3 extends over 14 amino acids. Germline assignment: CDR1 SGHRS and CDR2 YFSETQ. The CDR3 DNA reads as TGCGCCAGCAAAGCCGGGACCGCAGGAAACACCATATATTTT. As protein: CASKAGTAGNTIYF.

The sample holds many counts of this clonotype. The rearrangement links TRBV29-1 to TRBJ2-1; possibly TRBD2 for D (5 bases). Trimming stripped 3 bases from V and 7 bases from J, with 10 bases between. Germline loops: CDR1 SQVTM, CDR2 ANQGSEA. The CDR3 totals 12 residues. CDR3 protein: CSVDTSRNEQFF. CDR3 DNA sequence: TGCAGCGTTGATACTAGTCGTAATGAGCAGTTCTTC.

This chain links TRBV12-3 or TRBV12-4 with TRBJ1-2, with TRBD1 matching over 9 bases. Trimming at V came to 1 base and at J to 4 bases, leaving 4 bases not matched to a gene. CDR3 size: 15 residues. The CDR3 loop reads CASSLEDRGVYGYTF. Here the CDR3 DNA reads TGTGCCAGCAGTTTAGAGGACAGGGGCGTCTATGGCTACACCTTC.

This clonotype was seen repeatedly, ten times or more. CDR3 amino acids: CASSFSQGVSSYEQYF. CDR3 nucleotides: TGCGCCAGCAGCTTCTCTCAGGGGGTGTCCTCCTACGAGCAGTACTTC. The chain employs TRBV5-1 and TRBJ2-7; 7 nucleotides line up with TRBD1. The CDR3 has 16 residues. The germline V gene encodes CDR1 SGHRS and CDR2 YFSETQ. V shed 2 bases, J shed 0 bases, and the junction held 8 bases outside the gene matches.

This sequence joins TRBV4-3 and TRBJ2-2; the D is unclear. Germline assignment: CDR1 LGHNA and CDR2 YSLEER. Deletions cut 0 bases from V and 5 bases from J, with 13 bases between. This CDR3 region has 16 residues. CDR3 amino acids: CASSQDSIVGTGELFF. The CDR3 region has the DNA TGCGCCAGCAGCCAAGATAGCATCGTAGGGACCGGGGAGCTGTTTTTT.

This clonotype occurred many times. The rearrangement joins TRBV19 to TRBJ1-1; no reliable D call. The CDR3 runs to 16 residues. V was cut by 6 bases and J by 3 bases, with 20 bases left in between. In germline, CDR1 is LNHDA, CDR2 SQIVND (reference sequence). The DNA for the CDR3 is TGTGCCAGTAGGACCACCTTGGAGGGATCGGACACTGAAGCTTTCTTT. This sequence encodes CASRTTLEGSDTEAFF.

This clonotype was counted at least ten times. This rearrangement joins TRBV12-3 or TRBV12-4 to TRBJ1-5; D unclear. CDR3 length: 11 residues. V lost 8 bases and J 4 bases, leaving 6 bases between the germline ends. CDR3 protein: CASGNNQPQHF. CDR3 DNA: TGTGCCAGCGGAAATAATCAGCCCCAGCATTTT.

CDR3 coding DNA: TGTGCCAGCAGTGCGGGCCATGGCTACACCTTC. It specifies CASSAGHGYTF. The rearrangement joins TRBV2 to TRBJ1-2; D gene uncertain. The V and J ends lost 4 bases and 6 bases respectively, with 6 bases between them. Germline loops: CDR1 SNHLY, CDR2 FYNNEI. The CDR3 is made up of 11 amino acids.

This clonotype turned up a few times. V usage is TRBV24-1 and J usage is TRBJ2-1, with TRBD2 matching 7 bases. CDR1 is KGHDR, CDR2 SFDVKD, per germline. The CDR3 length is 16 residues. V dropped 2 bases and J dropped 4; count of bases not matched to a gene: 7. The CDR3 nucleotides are TGTGCCACCAGTGATTCGGGGGAGGGAATTTACAATGAGCAGTTCTTC. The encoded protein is CATSDSGEGIYNEQFF.